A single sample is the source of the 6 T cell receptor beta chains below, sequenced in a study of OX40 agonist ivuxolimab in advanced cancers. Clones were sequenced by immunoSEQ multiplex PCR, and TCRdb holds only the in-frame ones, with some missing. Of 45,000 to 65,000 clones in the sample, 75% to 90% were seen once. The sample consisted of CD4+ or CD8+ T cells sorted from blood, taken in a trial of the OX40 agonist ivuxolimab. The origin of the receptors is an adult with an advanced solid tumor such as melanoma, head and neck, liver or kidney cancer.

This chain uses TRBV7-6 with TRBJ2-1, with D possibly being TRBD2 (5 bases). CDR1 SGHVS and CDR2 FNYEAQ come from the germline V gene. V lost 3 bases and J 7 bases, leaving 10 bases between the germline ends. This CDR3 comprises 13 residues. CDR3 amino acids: CASSFLGENEQFF. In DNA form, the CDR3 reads TGTGCCAGCAGCTTCCTCGGGGAGAATGAGCAGTTCTTC.

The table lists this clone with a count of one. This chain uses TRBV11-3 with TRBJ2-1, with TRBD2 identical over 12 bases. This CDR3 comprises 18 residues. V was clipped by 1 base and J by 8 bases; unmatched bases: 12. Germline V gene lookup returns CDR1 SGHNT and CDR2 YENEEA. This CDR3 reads CASSLGLAGVNRFDEQFF. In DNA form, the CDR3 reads TGTGCCAGCAGCTTAGGACTAGCGGGGGTTAATAGGTTCGATGAGCAGTTCTTC.

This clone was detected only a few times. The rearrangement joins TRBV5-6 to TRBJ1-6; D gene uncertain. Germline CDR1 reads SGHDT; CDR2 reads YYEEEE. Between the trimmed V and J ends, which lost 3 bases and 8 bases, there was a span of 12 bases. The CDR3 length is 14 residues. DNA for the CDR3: TGTGCCAGCAGCTCCCAGACGCGTTATTCACCCCTCCACTTT. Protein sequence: CASSSQTRYSPLHF. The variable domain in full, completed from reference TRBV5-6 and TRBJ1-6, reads DAGVTQSPTHLIKTRGQQVTLRCSPKSGHDTVSWYQQALGQGPQFIFQYYEEEERQRGNFPDRFSGHQFPNYSSELNVNALLLGDSALYLCASSSQTRYSPLHFGNGTRLTVT.

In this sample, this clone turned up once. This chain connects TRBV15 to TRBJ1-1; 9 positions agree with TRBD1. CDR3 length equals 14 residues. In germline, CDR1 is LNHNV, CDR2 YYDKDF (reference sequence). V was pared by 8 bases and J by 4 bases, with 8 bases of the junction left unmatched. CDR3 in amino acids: CATRTQGAGTEAFF. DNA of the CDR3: TGTGCCACCCGGACACAGGGGGCTGGCACTGAAGCTTTCTTT.

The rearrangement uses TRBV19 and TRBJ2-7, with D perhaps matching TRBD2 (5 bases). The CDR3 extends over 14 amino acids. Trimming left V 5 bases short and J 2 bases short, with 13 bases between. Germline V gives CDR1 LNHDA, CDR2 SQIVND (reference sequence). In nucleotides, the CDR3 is TGTGCCAGTAGTTCATTCTCGGGGACCTACGAGCAGTACTTC. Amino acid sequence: CASSSFSGTYEQYF. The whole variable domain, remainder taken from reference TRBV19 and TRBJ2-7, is DGGITQSPKYLFRKEGQNVTLSCEQNLNHDAMYWYRQDPGQGLRLIYYSQIVNDFQKGDIAEGYSVSREKKESFPLTVTSAQKNPTAFYLCASSSFSGTYEQYFGPGTRLTVT.

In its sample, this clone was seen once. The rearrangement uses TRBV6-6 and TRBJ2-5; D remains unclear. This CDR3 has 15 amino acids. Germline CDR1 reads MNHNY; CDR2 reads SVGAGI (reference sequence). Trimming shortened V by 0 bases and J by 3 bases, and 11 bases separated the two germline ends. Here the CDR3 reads CASSYSVEVEETQYF. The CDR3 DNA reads TGTGCCAGCAGTTACTCGGTGGAAGTAGAAGAGACCCAGTACTTC.